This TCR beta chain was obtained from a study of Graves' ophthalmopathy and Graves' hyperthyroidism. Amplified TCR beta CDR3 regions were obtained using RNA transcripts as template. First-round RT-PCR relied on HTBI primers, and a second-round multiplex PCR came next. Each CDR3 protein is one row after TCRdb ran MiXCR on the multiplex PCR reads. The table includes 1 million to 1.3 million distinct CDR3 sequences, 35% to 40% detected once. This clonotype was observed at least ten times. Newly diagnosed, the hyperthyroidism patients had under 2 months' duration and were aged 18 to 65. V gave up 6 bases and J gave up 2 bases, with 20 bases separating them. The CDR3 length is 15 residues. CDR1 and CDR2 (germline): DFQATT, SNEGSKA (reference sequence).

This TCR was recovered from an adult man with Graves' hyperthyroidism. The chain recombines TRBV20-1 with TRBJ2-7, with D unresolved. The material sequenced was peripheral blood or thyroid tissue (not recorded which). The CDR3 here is CSALDTRVMAYEQYF. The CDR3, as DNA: TGCAGTGCATTAGACACACGGGTAATGGCCTACGAGCAGTACTTC.